The sequence of this T cell receptor (beta chain) was determined in a study of beta chain features in type 1 diabetes. Sorting with CD45RO/CCR7/CD25/CD127/CD95/CD27 yielded naive, central memory, regulatory and stem-like memory CD4+ cells. As every portion of the isolated RNA was reverse transcribed, the sequencing read expressed TCRB transcripts. Sequencing used immunoSEQ multiplex PCR; TCRdb keeps in-frame clones, though not all of them. The repertoire has around 170,000 clones, approximately 9.1% of them found once; the top ten carry less than 3%. This clone was detected only a few times. V lost 4 bases to trimming and J lost 4 bases, with 14 bases between them. The CDR3 length is 14 residues. The germline V gene has CDR1 SGDLS and CDR2 YYNGEE.

The rearrangement uses TRBV9 and TRBJ1-1; no reliable D call. Sequenced material: central memory CD4+ T cells from blood. This clonotype was obtained from a woman in her late teens or twenties in good health. This chain's CDR3 is CASSSRVTGTEAFF. As DNA, the CDR3 is TGTGCCAGCAGCTCGAGGGTAACGGGCACTGAAGCTTTCTTT.